A selection of T cell receptor beta chains follows, all from one sample in a study of T cell repertoires in cytomegalovirus infection. Using its own MiXCR run on the reads, TCRdb lists one record per CDR3 protein. The repertoire has some 940,000 distinct CDR3 sequences, around 32% of them found once; the top ten carry more than 12%. These TCRs' antigens remain unknown. This specimen consisted of cultured CD8+ T cells from PBMCs, obtained from culture after CMV antigen stimulation. The source of these receptors is a human donor in good health (CMV status not recorded). Some clones in this sample may be carry-over from other donors' samples. Each CDR3 is given with its conserved first and last residue. A D gene is named only where the DNA matches it firmly. Clone size is given for some rows only: seen once, a few or many times, or a class if the clone is expanded.

d_call	clone_size	j_call	v_call	cdr3_aa	cdr3_nt
.	few	TRBJ1-2	TRBV6-6	CASSLRGGLDDGYTF	TGTGCCAGCAGTTTGAGGGGGGGCCTGGACGATGGCTACACCTTC
.	.	TRBJ2-6	TRBV12-3/TRBV12-4	CASSLRGPLSSGANVLTF	TGTGCCAGCAGTTTAAGAGGGCCCCTTAGCTCTGGGGCCAACGTCCTGACTTTC
.	few	TRBJ2-7	TRBV12-3/TRBV12-4	CASSNTRGRVYEQYF	TGTGCCAGCAGTAATACCCGGGGACGGGTTTACGAGCAGTACTTC
.	few	TRBJ2-7	TRBV15	CATSRDVLTYEQYF	TGTGCCACCAGCAGAGATGTCCTAACCTACGAGCAGTACTTC
.	.	TRBJ2-7	TRBV19	CASSLTGEAYEQYF	TGTGCCAGTAGTCTCACAGGGGAGGCCTACGAGCAGTACTTC
TRBD1	many	TRBJ2-1	TRBV27	CASSFRDRPYNEQFF	TGTGCCAGCAGCTTCCGGGACAGACCCTACAATGAGCAGTTCTTC
TRBD1	few	TRBJ2-2	TRBV5-5	CASSSDRGRVGELFF	TGTGCCAGCAGCTCGGACAGGGGACGGGTCGGGGAGCTGTTTTTT
.	few	TRBJ1-6	TRBV19	CASSISRGSPLHF	TGTGCCAGTAGTATAAGTCGGGGTTCACCCCTCCACTTT
.	many	TRBJ2-1	TRBV20-1	CSALVAVYNEQFF	TGCAGTGCTTTGGTAGCGGTTTACAATGAGCAGTTCTTC
.	.	TRBJ2-2	TRBV27	CASSPRGRAGELFF	TGTGCCAGCAGCCCCCGGGGGCGCGCCGGGGAGCTGTTTTTT
.	.	TRBJ2-5	TRBV11-2	CASSLGVAAQETQYF	TGTGCCAGCAGCTTAGGGGTAGCAGCTCAAGAGACCCAGTACTTC
.	few	TRBJ1-4	TRBV29-1	CSVEDLGKLFF	TGCAGCGTTGAAGATCTGGGGAAACTGTTTTTT
.	few	TRBJ1-5	TRBV2	CASSERGEITGNQPQHF	TGTGCCAGCAGTGAAAGAGGGGAAATAACGGGTAATCAGCCCCAGCATTTT
.	.	TRBJ1-2	TRBV27	CASSSQSRAPGNGYTF	TGTGCCAGCAGTTCCCAGAGCCGGGCCCCTGGGAACGGCTACACCTTC
.	many	TRBJ1-1	TRBV27	CASSLVMNTEAFF	TGTGCCAGCAGCTTAGTGATGAACACTGAAGCTTTCTTT